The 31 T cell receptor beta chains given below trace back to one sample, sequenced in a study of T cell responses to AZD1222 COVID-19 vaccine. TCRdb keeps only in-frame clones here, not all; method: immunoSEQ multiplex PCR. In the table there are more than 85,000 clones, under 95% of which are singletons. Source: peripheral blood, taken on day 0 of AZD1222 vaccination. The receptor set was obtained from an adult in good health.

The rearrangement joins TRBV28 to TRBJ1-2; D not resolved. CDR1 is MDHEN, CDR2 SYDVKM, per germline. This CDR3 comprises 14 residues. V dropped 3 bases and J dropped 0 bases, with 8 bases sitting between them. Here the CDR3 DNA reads TGTGCCAGCAGTTTCGGCGGAGCTAACTATGGCTACACCTTC. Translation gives CASSFGGANYGYTF.

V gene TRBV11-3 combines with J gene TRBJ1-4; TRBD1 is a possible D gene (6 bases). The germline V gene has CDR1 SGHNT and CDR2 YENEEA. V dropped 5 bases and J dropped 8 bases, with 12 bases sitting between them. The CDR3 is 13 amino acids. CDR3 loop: CASSPGRGEKLFF. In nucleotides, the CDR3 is TGTGCCAGCAGCCCCGGGAGGGGGGAAAAACTGTTTTTT.

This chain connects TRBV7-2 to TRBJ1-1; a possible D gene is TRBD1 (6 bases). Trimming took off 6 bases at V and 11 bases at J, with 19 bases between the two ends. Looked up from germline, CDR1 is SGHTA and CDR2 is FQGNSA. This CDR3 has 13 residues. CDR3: CASSQSTGIWAFF. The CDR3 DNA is TGTGCCAGCAGTCAATCAACAGGGATTTGGGCTTTCTTT.

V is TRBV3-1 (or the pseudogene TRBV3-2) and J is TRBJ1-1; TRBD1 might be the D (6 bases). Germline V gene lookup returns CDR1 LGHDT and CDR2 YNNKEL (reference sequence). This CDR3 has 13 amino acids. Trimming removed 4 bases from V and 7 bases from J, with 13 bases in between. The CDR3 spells CASSLQGTGEAFF. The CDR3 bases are TGTGCCAGCAGCCTACAGGGCACGGGTGAAGCTTTCTTT.

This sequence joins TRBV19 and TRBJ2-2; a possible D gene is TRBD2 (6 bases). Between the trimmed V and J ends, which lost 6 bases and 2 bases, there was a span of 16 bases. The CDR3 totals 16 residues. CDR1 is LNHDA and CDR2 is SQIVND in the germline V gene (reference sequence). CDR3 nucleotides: TGTGCCAGTAGGACCTCCGGGACTTTCAACACCGGGGAGCTGTTTTTT. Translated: CASRTSGTFNTGELFF.

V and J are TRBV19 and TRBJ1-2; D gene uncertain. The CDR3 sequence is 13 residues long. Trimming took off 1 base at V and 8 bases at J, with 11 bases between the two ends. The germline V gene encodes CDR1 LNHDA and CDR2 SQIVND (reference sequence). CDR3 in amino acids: CASSIVPWEGYTF. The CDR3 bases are TGTGCCAGTAGTATAGTCCCCTGGGAGGGCTACACCTTC. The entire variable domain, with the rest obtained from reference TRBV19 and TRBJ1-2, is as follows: DGGITQSPKYLFRKEGQNVTLSCEQNLNHDAMYWYRQDPGQGLRLIYYSQIVNDFQKGDIAEGYSVSREKKESFPLTVTSAQKNPTAFYLCASSIVPWEGYTFGSGTRLTVV.

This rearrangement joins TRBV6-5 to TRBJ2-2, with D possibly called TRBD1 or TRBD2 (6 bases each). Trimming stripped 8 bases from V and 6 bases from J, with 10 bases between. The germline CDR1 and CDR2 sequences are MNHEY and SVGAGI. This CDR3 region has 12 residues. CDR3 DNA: TGTGCCAGCCACGGGGGCCCCGGGGAGCTGTTTTTT. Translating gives CASHGGPGELFF.

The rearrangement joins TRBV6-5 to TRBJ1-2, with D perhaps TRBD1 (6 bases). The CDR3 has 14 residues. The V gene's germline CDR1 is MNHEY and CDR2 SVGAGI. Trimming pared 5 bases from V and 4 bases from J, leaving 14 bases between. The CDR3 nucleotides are TGTGCCAGCAGTACCCCCGGCAGGGGCTATGGCTACACCTTC. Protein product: CASSTPGRGYGYTF.

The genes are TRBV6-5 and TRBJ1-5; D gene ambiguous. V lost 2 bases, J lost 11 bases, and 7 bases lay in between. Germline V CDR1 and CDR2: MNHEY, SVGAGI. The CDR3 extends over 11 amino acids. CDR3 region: CASSYKGTQHF. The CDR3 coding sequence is TGTGCCAGCAGTTACAAGGGCACCCAGCATTTT.

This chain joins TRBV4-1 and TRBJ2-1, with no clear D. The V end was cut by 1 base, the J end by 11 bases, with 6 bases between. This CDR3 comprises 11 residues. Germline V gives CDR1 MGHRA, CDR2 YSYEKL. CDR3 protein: CASSQADQQFF. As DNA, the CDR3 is TGCGCCAGCAGCCAAGCTGACCAGCAGTTCTTC.

The CDR3: CASSYYSATNYGYTF. CDR3 sequence (DNA): TGTGCCAGCAGTTACTACTCGGCCACTAACTATGGCTACACCTTC. The chain has TRBV6-5 and TRBJ1-2, with D unresolved. Trimming pared 1 base from V and 0 bases from J, leaving 9 bases between. The CDR3 is 15 amino acids. Germline V gene data show CDR1 as MNHEY and CDR2 as SVGAGI.

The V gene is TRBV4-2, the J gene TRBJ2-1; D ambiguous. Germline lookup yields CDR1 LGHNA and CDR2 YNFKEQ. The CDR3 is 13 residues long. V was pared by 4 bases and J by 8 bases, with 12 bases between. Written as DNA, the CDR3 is TGTGCCAGCAGCCTCGTCAGATGGGATGAGCAGTTCTTC. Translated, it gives CASSLVRWDEQFF.

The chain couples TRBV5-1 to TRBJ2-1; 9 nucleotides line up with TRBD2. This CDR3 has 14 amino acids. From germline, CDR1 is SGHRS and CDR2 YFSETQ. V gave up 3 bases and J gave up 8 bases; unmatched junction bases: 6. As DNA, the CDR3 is TGCGCCAGCAGCTATGGACTAGCGAACGATGAGCAGTTCTTC. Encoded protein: CASSYGLANDEQFF. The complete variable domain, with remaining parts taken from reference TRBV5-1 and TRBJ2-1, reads KAGVTQTPRYLIKTRGQQVTLSCSPISGHRSVSWYQQTPGQGLQFLFEYFSETQRNKGNFPGRFSGRQFSNSRSEMNVSTLELGDSALYLCASSYGLANDEQFFGPGTRLTVL.

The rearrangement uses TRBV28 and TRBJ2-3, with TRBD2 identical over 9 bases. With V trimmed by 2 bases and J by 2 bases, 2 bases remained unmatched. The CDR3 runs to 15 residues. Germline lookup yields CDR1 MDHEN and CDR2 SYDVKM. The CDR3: CASSLKRGDTDTQYF. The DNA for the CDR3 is TGTGCCAGCAGTTTAAAGCGGGGGGACACAGATACGCAGTATTTT.

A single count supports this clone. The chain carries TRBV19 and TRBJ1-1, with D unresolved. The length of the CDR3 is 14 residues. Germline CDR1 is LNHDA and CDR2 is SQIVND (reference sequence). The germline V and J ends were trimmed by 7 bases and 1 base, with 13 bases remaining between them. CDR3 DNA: TGTGCCAGTACTAAACTCGGGGAGAACACTGAAGCTTTCTTT. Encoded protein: CASTKLGENTEAFF.

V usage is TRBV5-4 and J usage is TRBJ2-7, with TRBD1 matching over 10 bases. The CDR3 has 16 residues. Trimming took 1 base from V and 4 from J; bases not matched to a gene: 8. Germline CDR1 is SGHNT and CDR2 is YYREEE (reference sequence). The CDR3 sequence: CASSLSRDRGVYEQYF. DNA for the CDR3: TGTGCCAGCAGCTTGTCCCGGGACAGGGGTGTTTACGAGCAGTACTTC.

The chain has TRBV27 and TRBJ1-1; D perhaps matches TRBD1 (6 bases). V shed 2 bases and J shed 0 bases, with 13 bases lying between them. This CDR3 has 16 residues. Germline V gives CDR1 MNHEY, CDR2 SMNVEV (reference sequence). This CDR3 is CASSLQGFFMNTEAFF. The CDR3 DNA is TGTGCCAGCAGTTTACAGGGGTTCTTCATGAACACTGAAGCTTTCTTT.

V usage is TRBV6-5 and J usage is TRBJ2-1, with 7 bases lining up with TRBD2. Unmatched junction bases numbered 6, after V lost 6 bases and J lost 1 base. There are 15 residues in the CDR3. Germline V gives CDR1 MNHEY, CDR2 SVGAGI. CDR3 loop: CASRGVGGSYNEQFF. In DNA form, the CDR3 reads TGTGCCAGCAGGGGCGTCGGGGGGTCCTACAATGAGCAGTTCTTC.

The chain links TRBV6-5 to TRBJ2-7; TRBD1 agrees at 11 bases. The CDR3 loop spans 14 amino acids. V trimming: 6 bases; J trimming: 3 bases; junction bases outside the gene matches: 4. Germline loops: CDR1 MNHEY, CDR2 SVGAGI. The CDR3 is CASSHGTGGYEQYF. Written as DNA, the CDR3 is TGTGCCAGCAGCCACGGGACAGGGGGCTACGAGCAGTACTTC.

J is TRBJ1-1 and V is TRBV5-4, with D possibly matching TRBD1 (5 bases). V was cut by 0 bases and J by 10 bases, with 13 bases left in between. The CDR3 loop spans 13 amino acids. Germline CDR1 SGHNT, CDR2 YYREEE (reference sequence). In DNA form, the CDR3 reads TGTGCCAGCAGCTTGGAGGCCAGGGTCGGAGCTTTCTTT. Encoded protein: CASSLEARVGAFF.

The CDR3 reads CASSPGQLDYYGYTF. The CDR3 DNA sequence: TGTGCCAGCTCACCAGGACAGCTCGACTACTATGGCTACACCTTC. The chain has TRBV18 and TRBJ1-2, with a possible D match to TRBD1 (6 bases). Germline V gene data show CDR1 as KGHSH and CDR2 as LQKENI. The CDR3 has 15 residues. V shed 2 bases and J shed 3 bases, with 13 bases lying between them.

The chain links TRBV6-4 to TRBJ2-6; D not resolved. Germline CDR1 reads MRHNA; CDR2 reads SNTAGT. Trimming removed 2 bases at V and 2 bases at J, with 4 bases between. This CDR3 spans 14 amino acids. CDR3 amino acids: CASSDGAGANVLTF. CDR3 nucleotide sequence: TGTGCCAGCAGTGACGGGGCTGGGGCCAACGTCCTGACTTTC.

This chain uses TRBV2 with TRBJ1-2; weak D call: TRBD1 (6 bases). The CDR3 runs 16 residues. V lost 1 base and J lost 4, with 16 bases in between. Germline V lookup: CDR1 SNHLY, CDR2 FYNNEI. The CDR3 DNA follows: TGTGCCAGCAGTGAAGGGACAGATGCAAAGGTCTATGGCTACACCTTC. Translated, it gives CASSEGTDAKVYGYTF.

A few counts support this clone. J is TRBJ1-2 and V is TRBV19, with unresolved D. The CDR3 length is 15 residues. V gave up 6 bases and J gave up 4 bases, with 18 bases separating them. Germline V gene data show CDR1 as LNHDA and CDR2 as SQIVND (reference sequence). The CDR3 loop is CASRWGAYQRYGYTF. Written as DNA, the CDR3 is TGTGCCAGTAGATGGGGAGCCTATCAGCGCTATGGCTACACCTTC.

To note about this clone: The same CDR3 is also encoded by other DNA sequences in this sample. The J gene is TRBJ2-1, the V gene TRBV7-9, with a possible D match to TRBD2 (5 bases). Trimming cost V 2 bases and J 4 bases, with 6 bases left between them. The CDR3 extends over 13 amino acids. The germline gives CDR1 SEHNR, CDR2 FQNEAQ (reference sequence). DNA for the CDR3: TGTGCCAGCAGCTTAAGGGAGTACAATGAGCAGTTCTTC. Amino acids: CASSLREYNEQFF.

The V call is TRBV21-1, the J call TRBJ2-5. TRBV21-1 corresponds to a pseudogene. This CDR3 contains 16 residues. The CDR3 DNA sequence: TGTGCCAGCAGCAAATTAAGGGTACAGACTGAAGAGACCCAGTACTTC. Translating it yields CASSKLRVQTEETQYF.

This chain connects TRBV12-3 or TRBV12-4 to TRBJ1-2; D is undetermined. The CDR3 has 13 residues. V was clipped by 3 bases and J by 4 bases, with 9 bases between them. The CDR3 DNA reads TGTGCCAGCAGTTTCGGTAGTAGCTATGGCTACACCTTC. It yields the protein CASSFGSSYGYTF.

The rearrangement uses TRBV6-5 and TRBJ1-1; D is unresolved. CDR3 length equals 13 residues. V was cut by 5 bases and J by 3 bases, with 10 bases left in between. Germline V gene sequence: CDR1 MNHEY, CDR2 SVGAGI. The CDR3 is CASSPGHYTEAFF. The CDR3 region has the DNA TGTGCCAGCAGTCCGGGCCATTACACTGAAGCTTTCTTT.

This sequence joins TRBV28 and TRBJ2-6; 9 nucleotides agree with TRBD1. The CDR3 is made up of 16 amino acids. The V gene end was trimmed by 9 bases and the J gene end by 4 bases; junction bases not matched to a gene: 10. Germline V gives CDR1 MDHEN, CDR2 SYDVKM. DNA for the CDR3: TGTGCCAGTACCCCCGGGACAGGGTCCGGGGCCAACGTCCTGACTTTC. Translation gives CASTPGTGSGANVLTF.

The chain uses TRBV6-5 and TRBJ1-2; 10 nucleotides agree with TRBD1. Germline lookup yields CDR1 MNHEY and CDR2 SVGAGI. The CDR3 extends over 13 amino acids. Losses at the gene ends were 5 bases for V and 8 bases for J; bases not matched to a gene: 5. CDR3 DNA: TGTGCCAGCAGTAAGGGACAGGGGCTGGGCTACACCTTC. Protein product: CASSKGQGLGYTF.

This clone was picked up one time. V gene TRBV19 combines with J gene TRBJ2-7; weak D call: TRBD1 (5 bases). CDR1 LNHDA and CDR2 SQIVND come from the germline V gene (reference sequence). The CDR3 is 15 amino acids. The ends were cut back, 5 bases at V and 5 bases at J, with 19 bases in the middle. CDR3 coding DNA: TGTGCCAGTAGTCCCAGACAGTCGCAGGGCGACGAGCAGTACTTC. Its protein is CASSPRQSQGDEQYF. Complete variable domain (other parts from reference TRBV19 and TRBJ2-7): DGGITQSPKYLFRKEGQNVTLSCEQNLNHDAMYWYRQDPGQGLRLIYYSQIVNDFQKGDIAEGYSVSREKKESFPLTVTSAQKNPTAFYLCASSPRQSQGDEQYFGPGTRLTVT.